This TCR beta chain was retrieved from a study of T cell repertoires in cytomegalovirus infection. Whole-study context: Shared public TCR beta signatures pointed to both CMV infection and a matching HLA type.

Study-wide findings and caveats: HLA-C-restricted CMV-specific TCR beta clonotypes prevailed in the ex vivo response. There were carriers of CMV plus the relevant HLA, and cumulative public TCR beta family frequency identified them.

MiXCR, applied by TCRdb to the reads, yields one record per CDR3 protein. The repertoire holds almost 500,000 distinct CDR3 sequences, roughly 12% seen once, with roughly 10% in the top ten. The CDR3 is made up of 15 amino acids. CDR1 MDHEN and CDR2 SYDVKM come from the germline V gene. V gave up 6 bases and J gave up 4 bases, with 17 bases separating them. This clonotype has more than one count but fewer than ten. Antigen unknown. This receptor was obtained from a human donor in good health (CMV status not recorded). Some clones in this sample may be carry-over from other donors' samples. This chain connects TRBV28 to TRBJ2-3, with D maybe TRBD1 (5 bases). The material sequenced was PBMCs. The CDR3 coding sequence is TGTGCCAGCAGCCTAGGTGGGGCTAGTTCAGATACGCAGTATTTT. Translating gives CASSLGGASSDTQYF.